The 27 T cell receptor beta chains below come from one sample, sequenced in a study of T-cell reconstitution after alpha-beta-depleted transplantation in children. A library of TCRbeta sequences, prepared with unique molecular identifiers, was generated. MiXCR was run by TCRdb on the PCR reads, yielding one entry per CDR3 protein. The sample consists of about 610,000 distinct CDR3 sequences, about a quarter of them appearing once. Here the sequenced sample was PBMCs, taken before TCRalphabeta/CD19-depleted stem cell transplant. These receptors all come from a boy under three years old with Wiskott-Aldrich syndrome, due to receive a stem cell transplant.

The chain combines TRBV5-1 with TRBJ2-7; 9 positions match TRBD1. The V gene end was trimmed by 4 bases and the J gene end by 6 bases; junction bases not matched to a gene: 5. Germline lookup yields CDR1 SGHRS and CDR2 YFSETQ. The CDR3 is made up of 13 amino acids. CDR3 loop: CASSTQDRGEQYF. In DNA form, the CDR3 reads TGCGCCAGCAGCACTCAGGACAGGGGCGAGCAGTACTTC.

V and J are TRBV12-3 or TRBV12-4 and TRBJ1-1; TRBD1 might be the D (6 bases). This CDR3 comprises 14 residues. Trimming pared 7 bases from V and 4 bases from J, leaving 16 bases between. This CDR3 is CASTLRGAVTEAFF. The CDR3 DNA sequence: TGTGCCAGCACCCTTAGGGGGGCAGTCACTGAAGCTTTCTTT.

This clonotype has more than one count but fewer than ten. The V call is TRBV3-1, the J call TRBJ2-1; 7 bases match TRBD2. This CDR3 has 15 amino acids. V dropped 5 bases and J dropped 5; count of bases not matched to a gene: 9. CDR1 and CDR2 (germline): LGHDT, YNNKEL (reference sequence). CDR3 sequence: CASSLSGKGNNEQFF. The CDR3 nucleotides are TGTGCCAGCAGCTTAAGCGGGAAAGGAAACAATGAGCAGTTCTTC.

The chain couples TRBV4-2 to TRBJ2-7; 9 nucleotides align to TRBD1. CDR1 and CDR2 (germline): LGHNA, YNFKEQ. The V segment lost 4 bases and the J segment 2 bases; nucleotides outside the gene matches: 18. The CDR3 spans 19 residues. The CDR3 DNA follows: TGTGCCAGCAGCCCCAAGTCGGGACAGGGAGAGTCGTGGGCCTACGAGCAGTACTTC. This sequence encodes CASSPKSGQGESWAYEQYF.

About this clonotype itself: Its ends do not fully match the called genes, so a read error is possible. This rearrangement joins TRBV5-1 to TRBJ2-2, with a possible D match to TRBD2 (5 bases). From germline, CDR1 is SGHRS and CDR2 YFSETQ. CDR3 size: 16 residues. The CDR3, as DNA: TGCGCCAGCAGCTTGGTGCGGGCCCTTTTGAACACCGGGGAGCTGTTT. Amino acid sequence: CASSLVRALLNTGELF.

The chain employs TRBV7-9 and TRBJ1-1; D uncertain. Germline-derived CDR1 and CDR2 are SEHNR and FQNEAQ (reference sequence). This CDR3 has 14 residues. V was clipped by 7 bases and J by 1 base, with 13 bases between them. The DNA of the CDR3 is TGTGCCAGCACCCGAGGACCGTGGAACACTGAAGCTTTCTTT. Amino acid sequence: CASTRGPWNTEAFF.

The sample holds a few counts of this clonotype. V usage is TRBV5-1 and J usage is TRBJ2-2; 12 bases align to TRBD2. Germline V gene sequence: CDR1 SGHRS, CDR2 YFSETQ. Trimming cost V 2 bases and J 2 bases; bases outside gene matches: 1. The CDR3 sequence is 16 residues long. The CDR3 protein is CASSFGLAGNTGELFF. The DNA of the CDR3 is TGCGCCAGCAGCTTCGGACTAGCGGGAAACACCGGGGAGCTGTTTTTT.

This clonotype was counted only a few times. V gene TRBV5-1 combines with J gene TRBJ2-5; 10 nucleotides match TRBD2. The CDR3 extends over 16 amino acids. V lost 2 bases to trimming and J lost 4 bases; unmatched junction nucleotides: 8. Per germline, CDR1 SGHRS and CDR2 YFSETQ. CDR3 protein: CASSFNSGRTGETQYF. The CDR3 region has the DNA TGCGCCAGCAGCTTTAATAGCGGGAGGACAGGAGAGACCCAGTACTTC.

This clonotype turned up a few times. This rearrangement joins TRBV10-2 to TRBJ2-7; 8 bases agree with TRBD2. The CDR3 loop spans 17 amino acids. V shed 0 bases and J 4 bases; nucleotides not matched to a gene: 11. Germline lookup yields CDR1 WSHSY and CDR2 SAAADI. The CDR3 DNA is TGCGCCAGCAGTGAGTCGATGCTTTTGCGGGAGGCTTACGAGCAGTACTTC. It yields the protein CASSESMLLREAYEQYF.

The CDR3 here is CASSFGRTHNEQFF. The CDR3 nucleotides read TGTGCCAGCAGTTTCGGCAGGACCCACAATGAGCAGTTCTTC. The V gene is TRBV12-3 or TRBV12-4, the J gene TRBJ2-1; D is ambiguous. This CDR3 has 14 residues. The V end was cut by 3 bases, the J end by 5 bases, with 11 bases between.

The rearrangement uses TRBV10-3 and TRBJ2-7, with a possible D match to TRBD2 (6 bases). Looked up from germline, CDR1 is ENHRY and CDR2 is SYGVKD. V was trimmed by 11 bases and J by 1 base, leaving 18 bases between them. This CDR3 has 14 amino acids. CDR3 in DNA: TGTGCCTCATCAGTAAGCGGAGGGTCCTACGAGCAGTACTTC. Protein product: CASSVSGGSYEQYF.

The chain is built from TRBV10-3 and TRBJ2-5; 9 bases map to TRBD1. Germline assignment: CDR1 ENHRY and CDR2 SYGVKD. The CDR3 sequence is 14 residues long. V shed 5 bases and J 1 base; nucleotides not matched to a gene: 2. CDR3 sequence reads: CAISPTGGQETQYF. The CDR3 nucleotides read TGTGCCATCAGTCCGACAGGGGGCCAAGAGACCCAGTACTTC.

This clonotype has just a few counts. The V gene is TRBV20-1, the J gene TRBJ2-3, with D possibly matching TRBD2 (6 bases). Looked up from germline, CDR1 is DFQATT and CDR2 is SNEGSKA (reference sequence). Deletions cut 8 bases from V and 1 base from J, with 13 bases between. CDR3 length: 13 residues. The CDR3 protein is CSIGPSGTDTQYF. CDR3 coding DNA: TGCAGTATCGGGCCTAGCGGCACAGATACGCAGTATTTT.

The chain carries TRBV6-2 or TRBV6-3 and TRBJ2-2; 9 positions match TRBD2. The CDR3 runs 18 residues. Unmatched junction bases numbered 6, after V lost 0 bases and J lost 1 base. Germline V gives CDR1 MNHEY, CDR2 SVGEGT. The CDR3 coding sequence is TGTGCCAGCAGTTACTCGGCGGGAGGGCCACGGAACACCGGGGAGCTGTTTTTT. Protein: CASSYSAGGPRNTGELFF.

A few counts support this clonotype. The rearrangement uses TRBV2 and TRBJ1-2; D gene ambiguous. The CDR3 contains 11 residues. CDR1 and CDR2 from the germline V gene are SNHLY and FYNNEI. Trimming took off 1 base at V and 7 bases at J, with 4 bases between the two ends. The CDR3 DNA reads TGTGCCAGCAGTGAAGAGACTGGCTACACCTTC. This codes for CASSEETGYTF.

The V and J genes are TRBV18 and TRBJ1-1; no clear D. The V and J ends lost 1 base and 3 bases respectively, with 15 bases between them. The V gene's germline CDR1 is KGHSH and CDR2 LQKENI. This CDR3 region has 16 residues. The CDR3 sequence: CASSPLQRTDHTEAFF. CDR3 in DNA: TGTGCCAGCTCACCACTACAAAGGACGGACCACACTGAAGCTTTCTTT.

This clonotype was observed a few times. The chain joins TRBV20-1 to TRBJ1-3, with 7 positions matching TRBD1. Germline V gene sequence: CDR1 DFQATT, CDR2 SNEGSKA (reference sequence). The CDR3 is 15 residues long. The CDR3 sequence: CSSGDSLNSGNTIYF. Written as DNA, the CDR3 is TGCAGCTCTGGGGACAGCCTGAACTCTGGAAACACCATATATTTT.

This sequence joins TRBV5-1 and TRBJ2-5; 11 bases match TRBD2. This CDR3 spans 17 amino acids. Germline V gene lookup returns CDR1 SGHRS and CDR2 YFSETQ. V lost 4 bases to trimming and J lost 0 bases; unmatched junction nucleotides: 8. The CDR3 here is CASSHLGLADNQETQYF. The CDR3 region has the DNA TGCGCCAGCAGCCACCTGGGACTAGCGGATAACCAAGAGACCCAGTACTTC.

The genes are TRBV7-2 and TRBJ2-7; D not resolved. This CDR3 contains 14 residues. The V end lost 5 bases, the J end lost 0 bases, and 11 bases lay between the germline ends. In germline, CDR1 is SGHTA, CDR2 FQGNSA. As DNA, the CDR3 is TGTGCCAGCAGCACCACACCCGACTCCTACGAGCAGTACTTC. Amino acids: CASSTTPDSYEQYF.

The sample holds a few counts of this clonotype. CDR3 region: CASSPTAGASFLRNEQFF. Written as DNA, the CDR3 is TGTGCCAGCAGCCCTACTGCGGGAGCTTCCTTTCTCCGCAATGAGCAGTTCTTC. V gene TRBV7-6 combines with J gene TRBJ2-1, with 7 bases identical to TRBD2. The germline V gene has CDR1 SGHVS and CDR2 FNYEAQ. V trimming: 5 bases; J trimming: 6 bases; junction bases outside the gene matches: 19. CDR3 length equals 18 residues.

In its sample, this clonotype was seen a few times. This chain connects TRBV6-1 to TRBJ1-2; no clear D. Germline lookup yields CDR1 MNHNS and CDR2 SASEGT. The CDR3 covers 12 residues. V lost 3 bases to trimming and J lost 8 bases, with 10 bases between them. In DNA form, the CDR3 reads TGTGCCAGCAGTGAGGGGAGACGAGGCTACACCTTC. This codes for CASSEGRRGYTF.

The chain carries TRBV11-1 and TRBJ2-1, with 9 bases identical to TRBD2. The J segment lost 4 bases and the V segment lost 1 base, leaving 11 bases of the junction unmatched. The CDR3 sequence is 18 residues long. Germline CDR1 SGHAT, CDR2 FQDESV (reference sequence). This CDR3 is CASSLVSGRIHLYNEQFF. The DNA of the CDR3 is TGTGCCAGCAGCTTAGTAAGCGGGAGGATTCACCTATACAATGAGCAGTTCTTC.

The table lists this clonotype with a few counts. The chain is built from TRBV6-1 and TRBJ2-3; TRBD2 matches at 10 bases. Per the germline V gene, CDR1 is MNHNS and CDR2 is SASEGT. CDR3 length: 19 amino acids. With 9 bases clipped from V and 5 bases from J, the junction kept 23 bases outside the gene matches. The CDR3 is CASAPGQISGRASGDTQYF. The CDR3 DNA is TGTGCCAGTGCTCCGGGACAGATAAGCGGGAGGGCCTCAGGAGATACGCAGTATTTT.

This clonotype was counted only a few times. The chain is built from TRBV7-6 and TRBJ1-6; D is unclear. CDR3 length equals 13 residues. CDR1 and CDR2 from the germline V gene are SGHVS and FNYEAQ. V was shortened by 6 bases and J by 6 bases, with 9 bases between the two germline ends. The CDR3: CASSLGVNSPLHF. CDR3 DNA sequence: TGTGCCAGCAGTCTCGGGGTTAATTCACCCCTCCACTTT. The full variable domain, with the rest looked up from reference TRBV7-6 and TRBJ1-6, is GAGVSQSPRYKVTKRGQDVALRCDPISGHVSLYWYRQALGQGPEFLTYFNYEAQQDKSGLPNDRFSAERPEGSISTLTIQRTEQRDSAMYRCASSLGVNSPLHFGNGTRLTVT.

This clonotype was seen only a few times. The chain joins TRBV9 to TRBJ2-7, with 7 positions matching TRBD2. This CDR3 is 16 amino acids long. The V and J ends lost 0 bases and 2 bases, in that order; junction bases with no gene match: 8. Germline CDR1 is SGDLS and CDR2 is YYNGEE. For the CDR3, the DNA is TGTGCCAGCAGCGTAGGAGCGGGGCAGGGTGCCTACGAGCAGTACTTC. It codes for CASSVGAGQGAYEQYF.

The V and J genes are TRBV4-2 and TRBJ2-5, with 8 bases identical to TRBD2. Looked up from germline, CDR1 is LGHNA and CDR2 is YNFKEQ. Germline trimming cut 1 base from V and 5 bases from J; bases unmatched to any gene: 6. The CDR3 contains 15 residues. The CDR3 region has the DNA TGTGCCAGCAGCCAAGTTAACGGGAGGGAGGAGACCCAGTACTTC. Protein: CASSQVNGREETQYF.

The gene calls are TRBV13 and TRBJ2-1; no firm D call. Germline V gene data show CDR1 as PRHDT and CDR2 as FYEKMQ (reference sequence). The germline V and J ends were trimmed by 3 bases and 9 bases, with 12 bases remaining between them. This CDR3 has 13 amino acids. The CDR3 nucleotides read TGTGCCAGCAGCTTTTCTAAGGGCGGTGAGCAGTTCTTC. Residues: CASSFSKGGEQFF.